This TCR beta chain was documented in a study of cytomegalovirus exposure and HLA in healthy donors. Study in general: The 110 million or so unique TCR beta sequences, from around 200 million T cells, were found by an earlier analysis. Tens of millions of unique TCR sequences came from HLA-typed donors in an early release. Study results and limitations: Cytomegalovirus association was listed for about 150 TCR beta chains. A classifier reportedly called cytomegalovirus status with high sensitivity and specificity.

Germline-derived CDR1 and CDR2 are SGHVS and FNYEAQ. This CDR3 contains 12 residues. V lost 5 bases to trimming and J lost 6 bases, with 10 bases between them. This clone appeared a single time. Its target is unknown. Both 60 Vbeta primers and 13 Jbeta primers went into the PCR. The protocol was immunoSEQ multiplex PCR, while the TCRdb copy is restricted to in-frame clones and leaves out a portion. The sample consists of over 150,000 clones, approximately 76% of them appearing once. Sequencing used PBMCs. The V call is TRBV7-6, the J call TRBJ1-1; D not certain. The clonotype comes from a man in his sixties in good health and CMV-seronegative. The CDR3 spells CASSQPQAEAFF. The DNA of the CDR3 is TGTGCCAGCAGCCAGCCCCAGGCTGAAGCTTTCTTT.